These T cell receptor beta chains were read from a single sample in a study of glioma-infiltrating T cells after dendritic cell vaccination. Only in-frame clones appear in the TCRdb table, and some are missing; sequencing was by immunoSEQ multiplex PCR. The data hold more than 95,000 clones, with around 87% observed a single time. The material was blood, obtained after dendritic cell vaccination. These receptors all stem from a human donor with glioblastoma. Both conserved end residues are part of each CDR3. Each record gives: J gene, D gene, clone size, V gene, CDR3 protein, CDR3 DNA. A D gene is named only where the DNA matches it firmly. Size is omitted from some rows. Given values are once, few, many or a class for expanded clones.

>TRBJ2-5|.|.|TRBV5-1
CASSLQGTVETQYF
TGCGCCAGCAGCCTCCAGGGTACCGTGGAGACCCAGTACTTC
>TRBJ2-1|TRBD2|.|TRBV19
CASSSIAGGGIPYNEQFF
TGTGCCAGTAGTTCCATAGCGGGAGGGGGGATCCCCTACAATGAGCAGTTCTTC
>TRBJ2-3|.|.|TRBV5-1
CASSPEGLTDTQYF
TGCGCCAGCAGCCCGGAGGGCCTCACAGATACGCAGTATTTT
>TRBJ1-1|.|once|TRBV2
CASKGGRTNTEAFF
TGTGCCAGCAAGGGAGGTAGGACGAACACTGAAGCTTTCTTT
>TRBJ2-7|TRBD2|.|TRBV7-9
CASSPWTSGSYEQYF
TGTGCCAGCAGCCCGTGGACTAGCGGGAGCTACGAGCAGTACTTC
>TRBJ2-7|TRBD2|.|TRBV6-6
CASSLPGGSGSNEQYF
TGTGCCAGCAGTCTCCCCGGGGGAAGCGGGAGTAACGAGCAGTACTTC
>TRBJ2-2|TRBD1|.|TRBV7-2
CASRTGQGAGGELFF
TGTGCCAGCAGGACCGGACAGGGGGCTGGCGGGGAGCTGTTTTTT
>TRBJ2-2|.|.|TRBV9
CASSPHLAPGELFF
TGTGCCAGCAGCCCCCACCTAGCACCCGGGGAGCTGTTTTTT
>TRBJ1-1|.|.|TRBV11-2
CASSQQGSAFF
TGTGCCAGCAGCCAACAGGGTTCGGCTTTCTTT
>TRBJ2-5|TRBD1|.|TRBV7-7
CASSATGKGETQYF
TGTGCTAGCAGCGCGACAGGGAAAGGGGAGACCCAGTACTTC
>TRBJ2-7|TRBD1|.|TRBV19
CASSISGTGWYEQYF
TGTGCCAGTAGTATAAGTGGGACAGGTTGGTACGAGCAGTACTTC
>TRBJ2-1|.|.|TRBV6-5
CASSYSFRGNNNEQFF
TGTGCCAGCAGTTACTCGTTTAGGGGGAATAACAATGAGCAGTTCTTC
>TRBJ1-1|.|.|TRBV5-4
CASSSDRFNTEAFF
TGTGCCAGCAGTTCTGACAGGTTTAACACTGAAGCTTTCTTT
>TRBJ2-1|.|.|TRBV21-1
CASTHSEQFF
TGTGCCAGCACCCACTCTGAGCAGTTCTTC
>TRBJ2-6|TRBD2|.|TRBV5-4
CASSGGLAVSGANVLTF
TGTGCCAGCAGCGGGGGACTAGCGGTCTCTGGGGCCAACGTCCTGACTTTC
>TRBJ2-1|.|.|TRBV27
CASSLGATYSYNEQFF
TGTGCCAGCAGTTTGGGAGCGACATACTCCTACAATGAGCAGTTCTTC
>TRBJ1-3|.|.|TRBV7-8
CASSLEFRQPSGNTIYF
TGTGCCAGCAGCTTAGAGTTCAGACAGCCCTCTGGAAACACCATATATTTT
>TRBJ1-1|.|.|TRBV10-3
CAISDDLREVTEAFF
TGTGCCATCAGTGATGACCTCCGGGAGGTCACTGAAGCTTTCTTT
>TRBJ2-7|.|.|TRBV11-2
CASSLDPLGDRIF
TGTGCCAGCAGCTTAGACCCCCTTGGCGACAGGATCTTC
>TRBJ2-5|TRBD2|.|TRBV5-4
CASSLGGLAGGSETQYF
TGTGCCAGCAGCTTGGGGGGACTAGCGGGAGGTTCGGAGACCCAGTACTTC
>TRBJ1-5|.|few|TRBV2
CASSEGRRQPQHF
TGTGCCAGCAGTGAAGGGCGGCGACAGCCCCAGCATTTT
>TRBJ1-1|.|once|TRBV6-1
CASSDAILGGWTEAFF
TGTGCCAGCAGTGACGCCATCCTCGGAGGGTGGACTGAAGCTTTCTTT
>TRBJ2-1|TRBD2|.|TRBV30
CAWKGRSGGNEQFF
TGTGCCTGGAAGGGACGAAGCGGGGGGAATGAGCAGTTCTTC
>TRBJ2-4|.|.|TRBV6-6
CASTRGPEDKNIQYF
TGTGCCAGCACGCGAGGCCCCGAAGACAAAAACATTCAGTACTTC
>TRBJ2-5|.|.|TRBV9
CASSESSEPGETQYF
TGTGCCAGCAGCGAATCTAGCGAGCCTGGCGAGACCCAGTACTTC
>TRBJ2-7|TRBD2|.|TRBV5-1
CASSLLAGPYEQYF
TGCGCCAGCAGCTTACTAGCGGGTCCCTACGAGCAGTACTTC
>TRBJ2-2|TRBD2|.|TRBV12-5
CASGPRTSGRFTGELFF
TGTGCTAGTGGCCCCAGAACTAGCGGGAGGTTCACCGGGGAGCTGTTTTTT
>TRBJ1-1|.|once|TRBV19
CASSFPGGRGGSNTEAFF
TGTGCCAGTAGCTTCCCGGGGGGTAGGGGCGGGAGTAACACTGAAGCTTTCTTT
>TRBJ1-4|.|.|TRBV6-5
CASSYGQLTNEKLFF
TGTGCCAGCAGTTACGGGCAGCTAACTAATGAAAAACTGTTTTTT
>TRBJ2-6|.|once|TRBV2
CASSLALPSGANVLTF
TGTGCCAGCAGTTTAGCCTTACCTTCTGGGGCCAACGTCCTGACTTTC
>TRBJ1-6|.|.|TRBV9
CASSVEAGPNSPLHF
TGTGCCAGCAGCGTAGAGGCAGGGCCAAATTCACCCCTCCACTTT
>TRBJ1-2|TRBD1|.|TRBV18
CASSPQGQGLYGYTF
TGTGCCAGCTCACCACAAGGACAGGGCCTTTATGGCTACACCTTC
>TRBJ1-2|.|few|TRBV15
CATSTLGGGYTF
TGTGCCACCAGCACCCTGGGGGGAGGCTACACCTTC
>TRBJ1-4|.|.|TRBV4-1
CASSPSYATNEKLFF
TGCGCCAGCAGCCCGAGCTATGCAACTAATGAAAAACTGTTTTTT
>TRBJ2-7|TRBD1|.|TRBV2
CASSNGGQYFYEQYF
TGTGCCAGCAGTAATGGGGGACAGTATTTTTACGAGCAGTACTTC
>TRBJ2-1|TRBD2|.|TRBV5-1
CASSWGLLPGGSNLNEQFF
TGCGCCAGCAGCTGGGGTCTCCTACCGGGGGGGTCTAATTTGAATGAGCAGTTCTTC
>TRBJ1-2|TRBD1|.|TRBV30
CAWRIRQGTYGYTF
TGTGCCTGGAGAATCCGACAGGGTACCTATGGCTACACCTTC
>TRBJ1-2|TRBD1|.|TRBV29-1
CSARMTGGGEGYTF
TGCAGCGCAAGGATGACAGGGGGCGGAGAGGGCTACACCTTC
>TRBJ1-1|.|.|TRBV10-3
CAISETVTEAFF
TGTGCCATCAGTGAGACAGTCACTGAAGCTTTCTTT
>TRBJ1-3|.|.|TRBV5-1
CASSLGALTSSGNTIYF
TGCGCCAGCAGCTTGGGCGCTCTAACTAGCTCTGGAAACACCATATATTTT
>TRBJ1-1|.|.|TRBV6-6
CASTVRGRSTEAFF
TGTGCCAGCACAGTACGGGGGAGGAGCACTGAAGCTTTCTTT